A selection of T cell receptor beta chains follows, all from one sample in a study of blood T cell repertoires in COVID-19. TCRdb keeps only in-frame clones here, not all; method: immunoSEQ multiplex PCR. The sample has hundreds of thousands of clones; roughly nine tenths are singletons. Sequencing was carried out using peripheral blood. The receptors stem from a woman in her sixties or seventies who had recovered from COVID-19. Each CDR3 is given with its conserved first and last residue. Fields, in order: clone size, V gene, J gene, D gene, CDR3 protein, CDR3 DNA. A D gene is named only where the DNA matches it firmly. Expanded clones are given a class, and other clones once, few, many or no size at all.

NA	TRBV28	TRBJ1-2	NA	CASSFPDSIYGYTF	TGTGCCAGCAGTTTCCCAGACAGCATCTATGGCTACACCTTC
NA	TRBV3-1/TRBV3-2	TRBJ2-7	TRBD1	CASTQTGVEQYF	TGTGCCAGCACACAGACAGGGGTCGAGCAGTACTTC
NA	TRBV18	TRBJ1-4	NA	CASSFSFDEKLFF	TGTGCCAGCTCATTTTCCTTTGATGAAAAACTGTTTTTT
once	TRBV6-6	TRBJ2-3	NA	CASSTRQTDTQYF	TGTGCCAGCAGTACTAGACAAACAGATACGCAGTATTTT
NA	TRBV9	TRBJ2-5	TRBD2	CASSVGLALETQYF	TGTGCCAGCAGCGTGGGACTAGCGCTAGAGACCCAGTACTTC
NA	TRBV13	TRBJ2-1	NA	CASSLGGDSYNEQFF	TGTGCCAGCAGCTTAGGCGGGGACTCCTACAATGAGCAGTTCTTC
NA	TRBV5-5	TRBJ1-6	NA	CASRPRPGAYNSPLHF	TGTGCCAGCAGGCCACGACCCGGGGCCTATAATTCACCCCTCCACTTT
NA	TRBV7-2	TRBJ2-5	NA	CASSYQVAQETQYF	TGTGCCAGCAGCTACCAGGTGGCCCAAGAGACCCAGTACTTC
NA	TRBV11-2	TRBJ2-1	NA	CASSLARVGNNEQFF	TGTGCCAGCAGCTTAGCCAGGGTAGGTAACAATGAGCAGTTCTTC
NA	TRBV5-1	TRBJ2-2	TRBD1	CASSLRDSITGELFF	TGCGCCAGCAGCTTGAGGGACAGCATCACCGGGGAGCTGTTTTTT
NA	TRBV11-3	TRBJ2-5	NA	CASSPSRTPQETQYF	TGTGCCAGCAGCCCTTCTCGGACACCACAAGAGACCCAGTACTTC
NA	TRBV6-1	TRBJ1-5	TRBD1	CASRFDRGEHQPQHF	TGTGCCAGCAGATTCGACAGGGGAGAGCATCAGCCCCAGCATTTT
NA	TRBV5-1	TRBJ2-2	NA	CASSFGLNTGELFF	TGCGCCAGCAGCTTCGGACTGAACACCGGGGAGCTGTTTTTT
few	TRBV29-1	TRBJ1-1	NA	CSVSHSQNTEAFF	TGCAGCGTTTCGCACAGCCAGAACACTGAAGCTTTCTTT
once	TRBV18	TRBJ2-3	TRBD2	CASSPSSGGNTDTQYF	TGTGCCAGCTCACCCTCTAGCGGGGGAAACACAGATACGCAGTATTTT
NA	TRBV18	TRBJ1-1	NA	CASSPRQGRNTEAFF	TGTGCCAGCTCACCACGGCAGGGGAGGAACACTGAAGCTTTCTTT
NA	TRBV4-1	TRBJ2-1	TRBD2	CASSQISGGRNEQFF	TGCGCCAGCAGCCAAATCAGCGGGGGGCGCAATGAGCAGTTCTTC
NA	TRBV5-1	TRBJ2-7	NA	CASWGEAYEQYF	TGCGCCAGCTGGGGGGAAGCCTACGAGCAGTACTTC
NA	TRBV18	TRBJ2-3	TRBD1	CASSPNRGLSPASTDTQYF	TGTGCCAGCTCACCAAACAGGGGGCTTTCGCCGGCTAGCACAGATACGCAGTATTTT
NA	TRBV7-9	TRBJ2-5	TRBD2	CASSFSGGETQYF	TGTGCCAGCAGCTTTAGCGGGGGAGAGACCCAGTACTTC
few	TRBV4-2	TRBJ2-5	TRBD2	CASSQNAISSGQETQYF	TGTGCCAGCAGCCAAAACGCTATCTCTAGCGGTCAGGAGACCCAGTACTTC
NA	TRBV4-1	TRBJ1-2	NA	CASSRGSAPGYTF	TGCGCCAGCAGTAGGGGAAGCGCACCTGGCTACACCTTC
NA	TRBV10-3	TRBJ1-3	TRBD1	CAIRGQGASGNTIYF	TGTGCCATCAGGGGACAGGGGGCATCTGGAAACACCATATATTTT
NA	TRBV3-1/TRBV3-2	TRBJ2-3	TRBD2	CASSQEPGGVAQYF	TGTGCCAGCAGCCAAGAACCGGGGGGGGTGGCGCAGTATTTT
NA	TRBV4-3	TRBJ1-6	NA	CASSQDQEDNSPLHF	TGCGCCAGCAGCCAAGATCAAGAGGATAATTCACCCCTCCACTTT
NA	TRBV6-5	TRBJ1-5	NA	CASLLMVLAGQPQHF	TGTGCCAGCCTCCTCATGGTCTTAGCGGGTCAGCCCCAGCATTTT
NA	TRBV6-6	TRBJ1-1	NA	CASSYSGAGNTEAFF	TGTGCCAGCAGCTATTCAGGGGCTGGGAACACTGAAGCTTTCTTT
NA	TRBV7-9	TRBJ1-4	NA	CASSPLRRATNEKLFF	TGTGCCAGCAGCCCTCTTCGGAGGGCAACTAATGAAAAACTGTTTTTT
once	TRBV7-2	TRBJ2-1	TRBD2	CASSVTSEAYNEQFF	TGTGCCAGCAGCGTGACTAGCGAGGCCTACAATGAGCAGTTCTTC
NA	TRBV18	TRBJ2-1	TRBD2	CASSPSGGAGHEQFF	TGTGCCAGCTCCCCTAGCGGGGGGGCCGGGCATGAGCAGTTCTTC
NA	TRBV18	TRBJ1-5	TRBD1	CASSPFSGQNSNQPQHF	TGTGCCAGCTCACCGTTTTCGGGACAGAATAGCAATCAGCCCCAGCATTTT
few	TRBV7-2	TRBJ2-3	NA	CASSFRRGGDTQYF	TGTGCCAGCAGCTTCCGGAGGGGGGGAGATACGCAGTATTTT
NA	TRBV19	TRBJ1-5	NA	CASRTDRIPGQPQHF	TGTGCCAGTAGGACCGACAGGATTCCAGGTCAGCCCCAGCATTTT
NA	TRBV29-1	TRBJ2-1	NA	CSPVAGSLAYNEQFF	TGCAGCCCTGTTGCGGGGTCCTTAGCCTACAATGAGCAGTTCTTC
NA	TRBV10-2	TRBJ2-3	TRBD2	CASSVDGGGFGDTQYF	TGCGCCAGCAGTGTAGACGGCGGGGGGTTCGGGGATACGCAGTATTTT
NA	TRBV11-2	TRBJ2-7	NA	CASSATYYEQYF	TGTGCCAGCAGCGCAACCTACTACGAGCAGTACTTC
NA	TRBV5-1	TRBJ2-3	NA	CASSLGHSTDTQYF	TGCGCCAGCAGCCTCGGACACAGCACAGATACGCAGTATTTT
few	TRBV6-2/TRBV6-3	TRBJ2-7	TRBD2	CASSYRGGPLEQYF	TGTGCCAGCAGTTACCGGGGGGGGCCGCTCGAGCAGTACTTC
NA	TRBV5-4	TRBJ1-2	NA	CASSLAGGAHGYTF	TGTGCCAGCAGCTTGGCTGGCGGGGCACATGGCTACACCTTC
once	TRBV7-3	TRBJ2-1	TRBD2	CASSRRASGGFGLGNEQFF	TGTGCCAGCAGCCGACGGGCTAGCGGGGGGTTTGGATTGGGAAATGAGCAGTTCTTC
NA	TRBV7-7	TRBJ1-3	TRBD1	CAPPGGTANYSGNTIYF	TGTGCCCCTCCCGGTGGGACAGCGAACTACTCTGGAAACACCATATATTTT
NA	TRBV28	TRBJ2-1	NA	CASSPAEGGNNEQFF	TGTGCCAGCAGTCCCGCGGAAGGGGGTAACAATGAGCAGTTCTTC
NA	TRBV5-1	TRBJ2-5	NA	CASSLLSFQETQYF	TGCGCCAGCAGCTTGTTGTCTTTCCAAGAGACCCAGTACTTC
few	TRBV3-1/TRBV3-2	TRBJ2-7	NA	CAISQGNEQYF	TGTGCCATCTCTCAGGGCAACGAGCAGTACTTC
NA	TRBV29-1	TRBJ2-5	TRBD1	CSVGQGARETQYF	TGCAGCGTTGGGCAGGGGGCAAGGGAGACCCAGTACTTC
NA	TRBV5-4	TRBJ1-1	NA	CAANGRGRTEAFF	TGTGCCGCTAATGGCAGGGGCCGCACTGAAGCTTTCTTT